These 10 T cell receptor beta chains originate from one sample sequenced in a study of control samples from healthy donors and cancer patients. Generated by immunoSEQ multiplex PCR, the TCRdb table keeps only in-frame clones and is missing some. The table records around 170,000 clones, about 90% of them present only once. Sequencing was done on a sample of blood. All receptors derive from a woman between 25 and 40 years old in good health.

This clone was seen only once. The rearrangement links TRBV10-3 to TRBJ1-5, with 11 bases fitting TRBD1. CDR1 is ENHRY and CDR2 is SYGVKD in the germline V gene. J lost 4 bases, V lost 10 bases, and 9 bases had no gene match. This CDR3 is 15 amino acids long. The CDR3 spells CASKPGQGENQPQHF. The CDR3 bases are TGTGCCAGTAAGCCGGGACAGGGGGAAAATCAGCCCCAGCATTTT.

The J gene is TRBJ2-2, the V gene TRBV6-5, with D unresolved. The CDR3 consists of 14 residues. The V gene's germline CDR1 is MNHEY and CDR2 SVGAGI. V lost 11 bases and J lost 0, with 13 bases in between. Here the CDR3 DNA reads TGTGCCTTATATCCTGGGACGAACACCGGGGAGCTGTTTTTT. This translates into CALYPGTNTGELFF.

CDR3 loop: CASRGSTSGRRNEQFF. In nucleotides, the CDR3 is TGTGCCAGCAGAGGCTCGACTAGCGGGAGGAGAAATGAGCAGTTCTTC. The chain joins TRBV9 to TRBJ2-1; 13 bases align to TRBD2. Germline V gives CDR1 SGDLS, CDR2 YYNGEE. The CDR3 extends over 16 amino acids. V shed 5 bases, J shed 7 bases, and the junction held 9 bases outside the gene matches.

The genes are TRBV5-1 and TRBJ1-1; no definite D call. This CDR3 is built from 11 residues. V dropped 7 bases and J dropped 6 bases, with 10 bases sitting between them. Germline V gene lookup returns CDR1 SGHRS and CDR2 YFSETQ. CDR3 DNA: TGCGCCAGCCAATTGGGAGCTGAAGCTTTCTTT. Its protein product is CASQLGAEAFF.

This rearrangement joins TRBV5-1 to TRBJ1-2, with a tentative D call TRBD1 (6 bases). Germline V gives CDR1 SGHRS, CDR2 YFSETQ. The CDR3 totals 12 residues. Between the trimmed V and J ends, which lost 4 bases and 7 bases, there was a span of 11 bases. The CDR3 is CASSRDISGYTF. CDR3 coding DNA: TGCGCCAGCAGCCGGGACATATCTGGCTACACCTTC.

This clone appeared a single time. The chain combines TRBV7-9 with TRBJ2-1; 7 positions agree with TRBD2. V lost 8 bases and J lost 9; bases outside the gene matches: 13. The CDR3 has 14 amino acids. CDR1 and CDR2 (germline): SEHNR, FQNEAQ (reference sequence). CDR3 residues: CASRPAGLFSEQFF. Written as DNA, the CDR3 is TGTGCCAGCCGCCCCGCGGGACTATTCAGTGAGCAGTTCTTC.

The J gene is TRBJ1-1, the V gene TRBV6-5, with D possibly TRBD1 on 5 matching bases. Trimming stripped 10 bases from V and 5 bases from J, with 17 bases between. The CDR3 has 13 residues. Germline V lookup: CDR1 MNHEY, CDR2 SVGAGI. Here the CDR3 reads CATRPPGMTEAFF. The CDR3 coding sequence is TGTGCCACCCGACCCCCAGGGATGACTGAAGCTTTCTTT.

The CDR3 loop is CASSDSGRVNNEQFF. The CDR3 DNA reads TGTGCCAGCAGTGACAGCGGACGAGTGAACAATGAGCAGTTCTTC. V and J are TRBV7-9 and TRBJ2-1, with D tentatively TRBD1 or TRBD2 (5 bases each). Trimming shortened V by 6 bases and J by 5 bases, and 17 bases separated the two germline ends. Germline V CDR1 and CDR2: SEHNR, FQNEAQ (reference sequence). This CDR3 has 15 residues.

The chain is built from TRBV10-3 and TRBJ1-1, with 8 nucleotides matching TRBD1. Germline values: CDR1 ENHRY, CDR2 SYGVKD. With 8 bases clipped from V and 8 bases from J, the junction kept 7 bases outside the gene matches. The CDR3 has 12 amino acids. For the CDR3, the DNA is TGTGCCATCGAAAACCGGGACAGGGAAGCTTTCTTT. It translates to CAIENRDREAFF.

To note about this clone: Sequence at one end of the junction differs from germline and may be a read error. CDR3 bases: TGTGCCAGCAGCTTAGCCGGACAGGGGGACCACTTC. This translates into CASSLAGQGDHF. V is TRBV11-2 and J is TRBJ2-7, with 10 bases lining up with TRBD1. The CDR3 extends over 12 amino acids. Germline values: CDR1 SGHAT, CDR2 FQNNGV. The full variable domain, its missing parts supplied by reference TRBV11-2 and TRBJ2-7, is EAGVAQSPRYKIIEKRQSVAFWCNPISGHATLYWYQQILGQGPKLLIQFQNNGVVDDSQLPKDRFSAERLKGVDSTLKIQPAKLEDSAVYLCASSLAGQGDHFGPGTRLTVT.